The 23 T cell receptor beta chains below all came from one sample that was sequenced in a study of blood T cell repertoires in COVID-19. Here immunoSEQ multiplex PCR was the method, and the copy in TCRdb shows in-frame clones only, minus some. The sample consists of 150,000 to 180,000 clones, about 90% of them appearing once. Sequenced: peripheral blood. These receptors came from a man aged 45 to 65 with acute or convalescent COVID-19.

This chain links TRBV28 with TRBJ2-7; 12 bases are a match to TRBD2. The V segment lost 4 bases and the J segment 1 base; nucleotides outside the gene matches: 2. CDR3 length: 15 residues. From germline, CDR1 is MDHEN and CDR2 SYDVKM. The CDR3 nucleotides read TGTGCCAGCAGTTACGGACTAGCGGGGTCCTACGAGCAGTACTTC. Encoded protein: CASSYGLAGSYEQYF.

This chain connects TRBV30 to TRBJ2-3; the match to TRBD2 covers 7 bases. V lost 2 bases, J lost 1 base, and 6 bases stayed unmatched. CDR3 size: 15 residues. Per germline, CDR1 GTSNPN and CDR2 SVGIG (reference sequence). For the CDR3, the DNA is TGTGCCTGGAGTCAAAAGCGGGACCGCACAGATACGCAGTATTTT. This gives the protein CAWSQKRDRTDTQYF. Looking up the rest from reference TRBV30 and TRBJ2-3 gives the full variable domain: SQTIHQWPATLVQPVGSPLSLECTVEGTSNPNLYWYRQAAGRGLQLLFYSVGIGQISSEVPQNLSASRPQDRQFILSSKKLLLSDSGFYLCAWSQKRDRTDTQYFGPGTRLTVL.

This chain links TRBV5-8 with TRBJ1-4, with 7 nucleotides matching TRBD1. Losses at the gene ends were 7 bases for V and 5 bases for J; bases not matched to a gene: 5. This CDR3 contains 13 residues. CDR1 SGHTS and CDR2 YDEGEE come from the germline V gene. The DNA for the CDR3 is TGTGCCAGCCGACGACAGGGAAATGAAAAACTGTTTTTT. This sequence encodes CASRRQGNEKLFF.

The table lists this clone with a count of one. The CDR3 is CASRTGGGRTEAFF. The CDR3 DNA is TGTGCCAGCCGGACAGGGGGCGGTCGCACTGAAGCTTTCTTT. The chain uses TRBV28 and TRBJ1-1; 11 bases align to TRBD1. CDR1 is MDHEN, CDR2 SYDVKM, per germline. The CDR3 extends over 14 amino acids. J gave up 4 bases and V 8 bases, and 6 bases lay outside the gene matches. Filled out from reference TRBV28 and TRBJ1-1, the complete variable domain reads DVKVTQSSRYLVKRTGEKVFLECVQDMDHENMFWYRQDPGLGLRLIYFSYDVKMKEKGDIPEGYSVSREKKERFSLILESASTNQTSMYLCASRTGGGRTEAFFGQGTRLTVV.

The chain uses TRBV29-1 and TRBJ2-3; tentative D call: TRBD2 (5 bases). V dropped 4 bases and J dropped 2 bases, with 10 bases sitting between them. The CDR3 is 13 amino acids. Germline lookup yields CDR1 SQVTM and CDR2 ANQGSEA. The CDR3: CSVGKRDTDTQYF. The CDR3 nucleotides read TGCAGCGTTGGGAAGAGGGACACAGATACGCAGTATTTT.

The chain carries TRBV7-2 and TRBJ1-5; D not certain. The CDR3 totals 13 residues. CDR1 and CDR2 from the germline V gene are SGHTA and FQGNSA. V was cut by 1 base and J by 5 bases, with 6 bases left in between. CDR3 bases: TGTGCCAGCAGCTTAGGCCAGGATCAGCCCCAGCATTTT. Protein product: CASSLGQDQPQHF.

This chain joins TRBV3-1 (or the pseudogene TRBV3-2) and TRBJ2-7; 7 nucleotides agree with TRBD1. Trimming took 1 base from V and 2 from J; bases not matched to a gene: 11. CDR1 is LGHDT and CDR2 is YNNKEL in the germline V gene (reference sequence). CDR3 length equals 17 residues. CDR3: CASSQGLARQGPYEQYV. CDR3 DNA: TGTGCCAGCAGCCAAGGGTTAGCGAGACAGGGCCCCTACGAGCAGTACGTC.

The CDR3 is CASSFPAGAQETQYF. The CDR3 DNA follows: TGTGCCAGCAGTTTCCCTGCGGGGGCCCAAGAGACCCAGTACTTC. This chain links TRBV28 with TRBJ2-5; D perhaps matches TRBD2 (7 bases). V dropped 3 bases and J dropped 1 base, with 12 bases sitting between them. Germline CDR1 is MDHEN and CDR2 is SYDVKM. This CDR3 is built from 15 residues.

This chain links TRBV28 with TRBJ1-1; D gene ambiguous. The germline V and J ends were trimmed by 6 bases and 1 base, with 9 bases remaining between them. Germline V gene data show CDR1 as MDHEN and CDR2 as SYDVKM. This CDR3 has 13 residues. Here the CDR3 DNA reads TGTGCCAGCAGCGGGTGGAAGAACACTGAAGCTTTCTTT. This sequence encodes CASSGWKNTEAFF.

This chain uses TRBV30 with TRBJ1-1, with D uncertain. The germline V gene encodes CDR1 GTSNPN and CDR2 SVGIG (reference sequence). The CDR3 runs 12 residues. The V end was cut by 1 base, the J end by 0 bases, with 3 bases between. The CDR3 is CAWSDMNTEAFF. The DNA for the CDR3 is TGTGCCTGGAGTGATATGAACACTGAAGCTTTCTTT.

The chain is built from TRBV2 and TRBJ2-6, with D possibly matching TRBD2 (5 bases). The CDR3 runs to 15 residues. The germline gives CDR1 SNHLY, CDR2 FYNNEI. V lost 7 bases and J lost 3, with 13 bases in between. The CDR3 sequence: CASTPYAGGANVLTF. CDR3 DNA sequence: TGTGCCAGCACCCCTTATGCGGGTGGGGCCAACGTCCTGACTTTC.

V is TRBV5-1 and J is TRBJ2-3; D call uncertain. The CDR3 extends over 13 amino acids. The V gene lost 2 bases and the J gene lost 5 bases, with 9 bases spanning the gap. Germline-derived CDR1 and CDR2 are SGHRS and YFSETQ. The CDR3 region is CASSLQSQDTQYF. DNA of the CDR3: TGCGCCAGCAGCTTACAGAGTCAAGATACGCAGTATTTT. Based on the CDR3 plus reference TRBV5-1 and TRBJ2-3, the full variable domain is KAGVTQTPRYLIKTRGQQVTLSCSPISGHRSVSWYQQTPGQGLQFLFEYFSETQRNKGNFPGRFSGRQFSNSRSEMNVSTLELGDSALYLCASSLQSQDTQYFGPGTRLTVL.

This clone was detected only once. The chain uses TRBV5-4 and TRBJ2-7; perhaps TRBD1 as D (6 bases). Germline assignment: CDR1 SGHNT and CDR2 YYREEE (reference sequence). This CDR3 is built from 18 residues. V was clipped by 2 bases and J by 0 bases, with 21 bases between them. This CDR3 is CASSFPPQGPPGSYEQYV. The CDR3 region has the DNA TGTGCCAGCAGCTTTCCCCCCCAGGGGCCCCCCGGCTCCTACGAGCAGTACGTC.

J is TRBJ2-1 and V is TRBV10-3, with TRBD2 matching 8 bases. Germline V gene sequence: CDR1 ENHRY, CDR2 SYGVKD. The CDR3 sequence is 17 residues long. Losses at the gene ends were 2 bases for V and 5 bases for J; bases not matched to a gene: 11. Here the CDR3 reads CAISEASGTRGHNEQFF. DNA for the CDR3: TGTGCCATCAGTGAGGCATCCGGGACTAGGGGACACAATGAGCAGTTCTTC.

The V and J genes are TRBV14 and TRBJ1-5, with no clear D. Per the germline V gene, CDR1 is SGHDN and CDR2 is FVKESK. The germline V and J ends were trimmed by 1 base and 4 bases, with 5 bases remaining between them. This CDR3 is 13 amino acids long. The CDR3 sequence: CASSQGPNQPQHF. The CDR3 nucleotides are TGTGCCAGCAGCCAAGGGCCGAATCAGCCCCAGCATTTT.

CDR3 DNA sequence: TGTGCCAGCAGCTTAGAGGGTCGGGGATCGCGGGGTTCACCCCTCCACTTT. Its translation is CASSLEGRGSRGSPLHF. This chain uses TRBV7-2 with TRBJ1-6; D uncertain. Germline lookup yields CDR1 SGHTA and CDR2 FQGNSA. V was cut by 1 base and J by 9 bases, with 19 bases left in between. CDR3 length: 17 amino acids. The whole variable domain, filled in from reference TRBV7-2 and TRBJ1-6, reads GAGVSQSPSNKVTEKGKDVELRCDPISGHTALYWYRQSLGQGLEFLIYFQGNSAPDKSGLPSDRFSAERTGGSVSTLTIQRTQQEDSAVYLCASSLEGRGSRGSPLHFGNGTRLTVT.

The table lists this clone with a count of one. The chain joins TRBV10-3 to TRBJ1-5; unclear D gene. Between the trimmed V and J ends, which lost 0 bases and 9 bases, there was a span of 6 bases. This CDR3 is built from 12 residues. Germline V lookup: CDR1 ENHRY, CDR2 SYGVKD. The CDR3 DNA follows: TGTGCCATCAGTGAGTCAGGAGGGCCCCAGCATTTT. Translating gives CAISESGGPQHF.

The chain couples TRBV11-2 to TRBJ2-1; D unresolved. V was clipped by 5 bases and J by 3 bases, with 2 bases between them. Germline CDR1 and CDR2: SGHAT and FQNNGV. This CDR3 contains 11 residues. This CDR3 reads CASSRYNEQFF. The CDR3 DNA sequence: TGTGCCAGCAGCCGCTACAATGAGCAGTTCTTC.

The chain combines TRBV4-2 with TRBJ2-3; D gene ambiguous. CDR1 and CDR2 (germline): LGHNA, YNFKEQ. The length of the CDR3 is 15 residues. V lost 0 bases to trimming and J lost 2 bases, with 9 bases between them. The CDR3 DNA follows: TGTGCCAGCAGCCAAGATCTGGTCTACACAGATACGCAGTATTTT. Its protein product is CASSQDLVYTDTQYF.

This rearrangement joins TRBV19 to TRBJ1-5; D is uncertain. There are 14 residues in the CDR3. The germline CDR1 and CDR2 sequences are LNHDA and SQIVND (reference sequence). Trimming pared 6 bases from V and 2 bases from J, leaving 11 bases between. The CDR3 DNA is TGTGCCAGTAGCCCCAGGATCCGCAATCAGCCCCAGCATTTT. Translation: CASSPRIRNQPQHF.

The chain joins TRBV28 to TRBJ2-2; the match to TRBD1 covers 10 bases. The CDR3 extends over 18 amino acids. The V segment lost 10 bases and the J segment 2 bases; nucleotides outside the gene matches: 16. Germline V gene sequence: CDR1 MDHEN, CDR2 SYDVKM. CDR3 region: CATHSPFRDRGNTGELFF. The CDR3, as DNA: TGTGCCACCCACTCCCCATTCCGGGACAGGGGTAACACCGGGGAGCTGTTTTTT.

The rearrangement links TRBV29-1 to TRBJ2-3; 7 bases are a match to TRBD2. Germline V gene data show CDR1 as SQVTM and CDR2 as ANQGSEA. This CDR3 has 14 residues. V lost 6 bases, J lost 2 bases, and 8 bases stayed unmatched. The CDR3 here is CSVRAGTTTDTQYF. The DNA for the CDR3 is TGCAGCGTGAGAGCGGGGACTACCACAGATACGCAGTATTTT.

V and J are TRBV19 and TRBJ2-7; a possible D gene is TRBD2 (5 bases). This CDR3 has 15 amino acids. V lost 0 bases, J lost 2 bases, and 11 bases lay in between. CDR1 and CDR2 (germline): LNHDA, SQIVND (reference sequence). CDR3 in amino acids: CASSIEPGWTYEQYF. Written as DNA, the CDR3 is TGTGCCAGTAGTATAGAACCGGGATGGACCTACGAGCAGTACTTC.